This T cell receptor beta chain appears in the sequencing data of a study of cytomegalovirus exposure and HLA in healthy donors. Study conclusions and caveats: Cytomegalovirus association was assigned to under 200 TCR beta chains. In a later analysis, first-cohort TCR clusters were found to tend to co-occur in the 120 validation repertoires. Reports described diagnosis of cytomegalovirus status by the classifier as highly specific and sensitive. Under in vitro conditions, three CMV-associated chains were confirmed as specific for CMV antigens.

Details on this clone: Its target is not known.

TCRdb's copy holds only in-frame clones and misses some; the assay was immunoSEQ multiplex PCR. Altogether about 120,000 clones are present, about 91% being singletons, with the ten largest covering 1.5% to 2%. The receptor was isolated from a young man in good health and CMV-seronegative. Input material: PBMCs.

CDR3 sequence: CASSVAGGQGGDEQYF. For the CDR3, the DNA is TGTGCCAGCAGCGTAGCTGGGGGACAGGGGGGGGACGAGCAGTACTTC. The rearrangement joins TRBV9 to TRBJ2-7; 11 nucleotides match TRBD1. The V segment lost 0 bases and the J segment 5 bases; nucleotides outside the gene matches: 7. Germline loops: CDR1 SGDLS, CDR2 YYNGEE. The CDR3 sequence is 16 residues long.